This TCR beta chain was identified in a study of shared clonotypes between healthy human individuals. Study-wide results and caveats: Researchers sampled blood only, noting tissue repertoires likely differ. Naive CD4 clonotypes were shared across several donors at 5% to 6%. Incompleteness in sorted-subset sequencing, despite large depth, was shown by rarefaction.

A remark on this clone: Its antigen is not known.

With 0 bases removed from V and 0 bases from J, the gap between germline ends came to 13 bases. Per germline, CDR1 SGHRS and CDR2 YFSETQ. The CDR3 has 18 residues. Sequencing was at deep level. Clones were sequenced by immunoSEQ multiplex PCR, and TCRdb holds only the in-frame ones, with some missing. Counted here are under 2.5 million clones, around 90% occurring once; the ten biggest clones make up 0.37%. This receptor was obtained from a man younger than 35 in good health. Some clones in this sample may be carry-over from other donors' samples. Sequences were obtained from naive CD4+ T cells from PBMCs. Subset of the sample: CD45RA+ positively selected. The chain carries TRBV5-1 and TRBJ2-6; D may be TRBD1 (6 bases). CDR3 sequence reads: CASSLESGASSGANVLTF. The DNA for the CDR3 is TGCGCCAGCAGCTTGGAATCAGGGGCCAGCTCTGGGGCCAACGTCCTGACTTTC. Looking up the rest from reference TRBV5-1 and TRBJ2-6 gives the full variable domain: KAGVTQTPRYLIKTRGQQVTLSCSPISGHRSVSWYQQTPGQGLQFLFEYFSETQRNKGNFPGRFSGRQFSNSRSEMNVSTLELGDSALYLCASSLESGASSGANVLTFGAGSRLTVL.